Sequencing of this T cell receptor (beta chain) was carried out in a study of cytomegalovirus exposure and HLA in healthy donors. Study outcomes and limitations: More clonal expansion characterized HLA-associated TCR beta chains than equally common others in a later analysis. Analyses of presence and absence presupposed an approximately uniform sequencing depth across donors.

PCR primers comprised 60 Vbeta and 13 Jbeta primers. Data came from immunoSEQ multiplex PCR; TCRdb stores just in-frame clones and leaves some out. This table holds about 120,000 clones, roughly 85% found once. The germline CDR1 and CDR2 sequences are LNHDA and SQIVND (reference sequence). The V end was cut by 9 bases, the J end by 8 bases, with 26 bases between. This CDR3 contains 16 residues. As regards this clone: Its antigen is unknown.

The source material was PBMCs. The chain links TRBV19 to TRBJ2-1; perhaps TRBD2 as D (6 bases). The source of this sequence is a woman in her forties in good health and CMV-seropositive. CDR3 sequence reads: CASVSGPRLDFDEQFF. The CDR3 DNA follows: TGTGCCAGCGTTTCAGGCCCCCGACTAGATTTTGATGAGCAGTTCTTC.